The source of this TCR beta chain is a study of cytomegalovirus exposure and HLA in healthy donors. Findings and caveats of the study: Sequencing depth roughly uniform across donors was assumed in presence/absence analyses.

As to this clone: Antigen unknown.

PCR was performed using 60 Vbeta and 13 Jbeta primers. TCRdb keeps only in-frame clones here, not all; method: immunoSEQ multiplex PCR. The data contain 200,000 to 250,000 clones, 75% of them singletons. Germline lookup yields CDR1 MNHEY and CDR2 SMNVEV (reference sequence). J gave up 3 bases and V 5 bases, and 7 bases lay outside the gene matches. CDR3 length: 15 residues. This TCR derives from a woman aged 30 to 39 in good health and CMV-seronegative. The material sequenced was PBMCs. The chain has TRBV27 and TRBJ1-2; TRBD1 aligns across 9 bases. For the CDR3, the DNA is TGTGCCAGCAGTCCCGGACAGGGGTTGTACTATGGCTACACCTTC. Its translation: CASSPGQGLYYGYTF.